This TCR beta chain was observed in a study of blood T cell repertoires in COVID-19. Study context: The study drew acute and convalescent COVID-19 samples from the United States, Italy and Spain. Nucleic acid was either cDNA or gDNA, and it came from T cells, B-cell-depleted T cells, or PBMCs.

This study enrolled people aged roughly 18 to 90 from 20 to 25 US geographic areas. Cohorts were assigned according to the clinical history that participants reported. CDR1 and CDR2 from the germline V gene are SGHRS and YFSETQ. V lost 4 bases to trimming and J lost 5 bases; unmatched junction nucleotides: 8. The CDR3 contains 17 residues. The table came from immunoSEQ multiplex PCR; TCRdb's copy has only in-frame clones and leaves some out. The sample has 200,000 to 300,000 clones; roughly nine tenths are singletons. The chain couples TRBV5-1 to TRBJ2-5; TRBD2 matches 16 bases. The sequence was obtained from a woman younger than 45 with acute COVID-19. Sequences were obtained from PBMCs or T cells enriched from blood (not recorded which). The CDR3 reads CASSLGLAGGLVETQYF. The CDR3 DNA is TGCGCCAGCAGCCTGGGACTAGCGGGGGGGCTTGTGGAGACCCAGTACTTC.